One T cell receptor (beta chain) is described in this entry. The investigators made TCR beta cDNA from approximately 0.5 ug total RNA, using a constant-region primer. Library construction for TCR beta comprised three nested multiplex PCR rounds performed with slightly modified ARM-PCR. In the first two PCR rounds, TRBV1-TRBV30 forward primers were paired with a C-beta reverse primer, and each round lasted around 10 cycles. TCRdb passed the multiplex PCR reads through MiXCR, listing each CDR3 protein once. The sample carries around 100,000 distinct CDR3 sequences, around 63% recorded once. V lost 3 bases and J 8 bases, leaving 6 bases between the germline ends. This CDR3 is 11 amino acids long. Germline values: CDR1 SGHRS, CDR2 YFSETQ. This specimen comes from a study of tumor-infiltrating lymphocytes in primary liver carcinoma. Starting material for RNA and DNA co-extraction consisted of roughly 17-31 mg of unsorted bulk tissue.

The rearrangement links TRBV5-1 to TRBJ2-1; D is undetermined. The sample taken for sequencing was liver tumor tissue from sampling region 5. The subset denotes: tumor region T5, tumor centre. The TCR sequence derives from a woman in her fifties or sixties with primary liver carcinoma and hepatitis B virus infection. Here the CDR3 reads CASSYGDEQFF. CDR3 bases: TGCGCCAGCAGCTACGGAGATGAGCAGTTCTTC.